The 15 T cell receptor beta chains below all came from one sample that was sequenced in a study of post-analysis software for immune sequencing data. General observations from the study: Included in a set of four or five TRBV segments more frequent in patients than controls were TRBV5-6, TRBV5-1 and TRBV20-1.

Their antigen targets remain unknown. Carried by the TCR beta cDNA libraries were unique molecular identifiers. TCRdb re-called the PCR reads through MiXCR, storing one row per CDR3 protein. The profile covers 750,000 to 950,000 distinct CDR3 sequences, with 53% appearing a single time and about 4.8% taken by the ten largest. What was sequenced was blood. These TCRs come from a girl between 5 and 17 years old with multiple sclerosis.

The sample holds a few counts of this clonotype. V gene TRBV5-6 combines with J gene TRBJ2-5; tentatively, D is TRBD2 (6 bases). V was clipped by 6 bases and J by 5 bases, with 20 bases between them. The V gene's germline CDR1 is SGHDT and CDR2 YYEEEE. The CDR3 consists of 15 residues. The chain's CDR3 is CASTLGGAGPETQYF. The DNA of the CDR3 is TGTGCCAGCACCCTTGGGGGAGCGGGCCCGGAGACCCAGTACTTC. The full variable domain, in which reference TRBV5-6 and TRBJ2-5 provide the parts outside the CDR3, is DAGVTQSPTHLIKTRGQQVTLRCSPKSGHDTVSWYQQALGQGPQFIFQYYEEEERQRGNFPDRFSGHQFPNYSSELNVNALLLGDSALYLCASTLGGAGPETQYFGPGTRLLVL.

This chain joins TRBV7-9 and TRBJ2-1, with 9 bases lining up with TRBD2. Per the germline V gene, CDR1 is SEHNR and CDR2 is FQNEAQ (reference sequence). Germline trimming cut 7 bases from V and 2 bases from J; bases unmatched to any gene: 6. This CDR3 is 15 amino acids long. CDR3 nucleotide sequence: TGTGCCAGCATGGAGGTAGCGGGGGCCTACAATGAGCAGTTCTTC. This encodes CASMEVAGAYNEQFF.

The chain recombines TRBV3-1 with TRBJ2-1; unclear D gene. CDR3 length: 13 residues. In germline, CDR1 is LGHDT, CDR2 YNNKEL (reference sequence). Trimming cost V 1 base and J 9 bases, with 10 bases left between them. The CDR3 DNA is TGTGCCAGCAGCCAAGGTAATGGTGGTGAGCAGTTCTTC. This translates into CASSQGNGGEQFF.

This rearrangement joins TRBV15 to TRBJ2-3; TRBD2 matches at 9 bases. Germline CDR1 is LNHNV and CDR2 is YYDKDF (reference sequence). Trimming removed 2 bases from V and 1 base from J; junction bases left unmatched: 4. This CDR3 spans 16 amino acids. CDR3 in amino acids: CATSRRSGGRTDTQYF. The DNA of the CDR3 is TGTGCCACCAGCAGAAGGAGCGGGGGGCGCACAGATACGCAGTATTTT.

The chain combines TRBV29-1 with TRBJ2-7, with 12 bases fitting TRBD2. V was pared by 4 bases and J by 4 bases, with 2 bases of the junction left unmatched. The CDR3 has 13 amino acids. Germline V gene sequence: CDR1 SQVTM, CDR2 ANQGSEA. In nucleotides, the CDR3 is TGCAGCGTTGGAACTAGCGGGAGGTACGAGCAGTACTTC. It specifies CSVGTSGRYEQYF.

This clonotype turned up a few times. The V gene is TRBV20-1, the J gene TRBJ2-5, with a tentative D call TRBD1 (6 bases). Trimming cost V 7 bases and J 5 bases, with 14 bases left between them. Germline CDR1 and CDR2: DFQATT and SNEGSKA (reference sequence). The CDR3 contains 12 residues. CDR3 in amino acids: CSVFGQGETQYF. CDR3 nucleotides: TGCAGTGTATTCGGCCAGGGGGAGACCCAGTACTTC.

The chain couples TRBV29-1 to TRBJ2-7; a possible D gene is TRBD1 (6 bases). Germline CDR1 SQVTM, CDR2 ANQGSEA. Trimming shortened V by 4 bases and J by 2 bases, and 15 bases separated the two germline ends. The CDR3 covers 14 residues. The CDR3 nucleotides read TGCAGCGTTGCAGGGTCGGCAGGGGCCTACGAGCAGTACTTC. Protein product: CSVAGSAGAYEQYF.

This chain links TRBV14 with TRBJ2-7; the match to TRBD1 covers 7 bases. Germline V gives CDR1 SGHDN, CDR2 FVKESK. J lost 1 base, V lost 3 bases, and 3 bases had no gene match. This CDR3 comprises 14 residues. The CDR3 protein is CASSQRGQSYEQYF. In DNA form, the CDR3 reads TGTGCCAGCAGCCAGAGGGGACAGTCCTACGAGCAGTACTTC.

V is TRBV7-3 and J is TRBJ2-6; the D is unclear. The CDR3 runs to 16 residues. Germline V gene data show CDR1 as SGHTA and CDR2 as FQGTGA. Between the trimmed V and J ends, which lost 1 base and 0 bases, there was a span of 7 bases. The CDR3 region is CASSLRRRSGANVLTF. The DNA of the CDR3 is TGTGCCAGCAGCTTAAGACGCCGCTCTGGGGCCAACGTCCTGACTTTC.

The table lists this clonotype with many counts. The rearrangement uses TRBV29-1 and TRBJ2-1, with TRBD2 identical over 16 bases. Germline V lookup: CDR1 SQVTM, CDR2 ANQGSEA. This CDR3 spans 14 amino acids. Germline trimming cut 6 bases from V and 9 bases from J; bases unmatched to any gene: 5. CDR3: CSVGTSGGVGEQFF. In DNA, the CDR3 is TGCAGCGTCGGGACTAGCGGGGGGGTTGGTGAGCAGTTCTTC.

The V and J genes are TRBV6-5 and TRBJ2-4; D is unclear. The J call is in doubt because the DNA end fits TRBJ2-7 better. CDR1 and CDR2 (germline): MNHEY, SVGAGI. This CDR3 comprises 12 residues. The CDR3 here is CASRAFGYEQYF. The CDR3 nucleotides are TGTGCCAGCAGGGCGTTTGGCTACGAGCAGTACTTC.

CDR3 DNA: TGTGCCAGCAGCGATGACAGGGGCCATTCCCGTTACGAGCAGTACTTC. It yields the protein CASSDDRGHSRYEQYF. This chain uses TRBV5-5 with TRBJ2-4; 8 bases fit TRBD1. The assigned J gene may be wrong: the sequence end matches TRBJ2-7 better. CDR1 and CDR2 from the germline V gene are SGHKS and YYEKEE (reference sequence). This CDR3 has 16 residues.

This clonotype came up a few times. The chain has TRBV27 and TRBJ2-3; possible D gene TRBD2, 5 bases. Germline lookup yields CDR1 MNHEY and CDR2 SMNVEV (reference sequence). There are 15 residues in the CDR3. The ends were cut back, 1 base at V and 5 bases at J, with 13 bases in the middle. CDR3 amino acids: CASSLLKASLDTQYF. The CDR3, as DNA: TGTGCCAGCAGTTTATTGAAGGCTAGCTTAGATACGCAGTATTTT.

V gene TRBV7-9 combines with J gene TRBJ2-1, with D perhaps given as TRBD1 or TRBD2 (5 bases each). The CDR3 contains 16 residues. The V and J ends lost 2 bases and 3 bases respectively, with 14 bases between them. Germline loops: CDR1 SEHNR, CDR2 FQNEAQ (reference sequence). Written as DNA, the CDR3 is TGTGCCAGCAGCTTAAGAGGGGCCACCCGCTACAATGAGCAGTTCTTC. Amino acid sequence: CASSLRGATRYNEQFF.

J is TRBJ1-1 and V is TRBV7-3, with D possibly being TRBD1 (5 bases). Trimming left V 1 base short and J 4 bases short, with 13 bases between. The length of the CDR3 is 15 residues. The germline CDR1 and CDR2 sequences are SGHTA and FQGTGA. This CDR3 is CASSLMGGTLTEAFF. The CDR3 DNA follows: TGTGCCAGCAGCTTAATGGGCGGGACCCTCACTGAAGCTTTCTTT. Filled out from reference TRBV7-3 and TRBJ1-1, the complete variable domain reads GAGVSQTPSNKVTEKGKYVELRCDPISGHTALYWYRQSLGQGPEFLIYFQGTGAADDSGLPNDRFFAVRPEGSVSTLKIQRTERGDSAVYLCASSLMGGTLTEAFFGQGTRLTVV.